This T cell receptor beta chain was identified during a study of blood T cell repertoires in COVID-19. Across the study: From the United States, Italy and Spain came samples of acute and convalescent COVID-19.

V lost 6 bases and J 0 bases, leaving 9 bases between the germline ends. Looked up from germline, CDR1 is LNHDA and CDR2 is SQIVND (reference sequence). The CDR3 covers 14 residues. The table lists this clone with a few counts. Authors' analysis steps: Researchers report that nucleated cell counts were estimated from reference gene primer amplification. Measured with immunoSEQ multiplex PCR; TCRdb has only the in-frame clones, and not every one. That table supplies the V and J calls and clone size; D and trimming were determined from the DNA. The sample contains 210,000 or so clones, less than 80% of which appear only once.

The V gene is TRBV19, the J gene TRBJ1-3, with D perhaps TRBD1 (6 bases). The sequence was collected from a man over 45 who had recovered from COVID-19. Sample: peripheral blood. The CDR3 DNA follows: TGTGCCAGTAGACAAGGGGGCTCTGGAAACACCATATATTTT. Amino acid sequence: CASRQGGSGNTIYF.